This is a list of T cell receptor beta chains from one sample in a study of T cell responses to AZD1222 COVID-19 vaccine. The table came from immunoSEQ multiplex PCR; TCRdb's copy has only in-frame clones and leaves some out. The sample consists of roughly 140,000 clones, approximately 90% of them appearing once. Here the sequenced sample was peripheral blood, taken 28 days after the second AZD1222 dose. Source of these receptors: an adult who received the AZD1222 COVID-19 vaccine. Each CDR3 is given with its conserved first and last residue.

cdr3_aa: CASSVGLGAGANYGYTF
j_call: TRBJ1-2
v_call: TRBV9

cdr3_aa: CANARVPDRPNYGYTF
j_call: TRBJ1-2
v_call: TRBV2

cdr3_aa: CASSPAGTSVGDTQYF
j_call: TRBJ2-3
v_call: TRBV7-2

cdr3_aa: CASRGQGLNEKLFF
j_call: TRBJ1-4
v_call: TRBV25-1

cdr3_aa: CASRLRGSNQPQHF
j_call: TRBJ1-5
v_call: TRBV19

cdr3_aa: CAWSHQGLSNQPQHF
j_call: TRBJ1-5
v_call: TRBV30

cdr3_aa: CAASKGMNTEAFF
j_call: TRBJ1-1
v_call: TRBV19

cdr3_aa: CASSLTTDTQYF
j_call: TRBJ2-3
v_call: TRBV5-1

cdr3_aa: CASSLGAGIGTEAFF
j_call: TRBJ1-1
v_call: TRBV7-9

cdr3_aa: CASSPGSGSNYGYTF
j_call: TRBJ1-2
v_call: TRBV7-6

cdr3_aa: CASSQVSFGRLAASGANVLTF
j_call: TRBJ2-6
v_call: TRBV3-1/TRBV3-2

cdr3_aa: CASSYTTGTSTDTQYF
j_call: TRBJ2-3
v_call: TRBV5-1

cdr3_aa: CAWTSGQSSTPLHF
j_call: TRBJ1-6
v_call: TRBV30

cdr3_aa: CASRNSGTGELFF
j_call: TRBJ2-2
v_call: TRBV19

cdr3_aa: CASSLAGGYEQYF
j_call: TRBJ2-7
v_call: TRBV7-2

cdr3_aa: CAWRRDPGGRTEAFF
j_call: TRBJ1-1
v_call: TRBV30

cdr3_aa: CASSFQAGRPLHF
j_call: TRBJ1-6
v_call: TRBV27

cdr3_aa: CSVPPPKRSPF
j_call: TRBJ2-6
v_call: TRBV29-1

cdr3_aa: CASSLGQRVNSNQPQHF
j_call: TRBJ1-5
v_call: TRBV7-8

cdr3_aa: CASSQDSAGIVYTF
j_call: TRBJ1-2
v_call: TRBV3-1/TRBV3-2

cdr3_aa: CASSLTPTSAEQYF
j_call: TRBJ2-7
v_call: TRBV5-6

cdr3_aa: CASTRRSTEAFF
j_call: TRBJ1-1
v_call: TRBV6-5

cdr3_aa: CASSESSYKVWGNTEAFF
j_call: TRBJ1-1
v_call: TRBV10-2

cdr3_aa: CAITSGQGTDEQYF
j_call: TRBJ2-7
v_call: TRBV10-3

cdr3_aa: CASRPWTDLYGYTF
j_call: TRBJ1-2
v_call: TRBV27

cdr3_aa: CASSVLSGGSFINEQFF
j_call: TRBJ2-1
v_call: TRBV25-1

cdr3_aa: CASSPSGARTEAFF
j_call: TRBJ1-1
v_call: TRBV28

cdr3_aa: CASSDVVVWGAIGGYTF
j_call: TRBJ1-2
v_call: TRBV6-1